Sequencing of this T cell receptor beta chain was carried out in a study of T cell repertoires in cytomegalovirus infection. V shed 8 bases and J shed 2 bases, with 16 bases lying between them. The CDR3 spans 14 residues. To note about this clonotype: Its antigen is unidentified.

TCRdb analysed the reads with MiXCR anew, one entry per CDR3 protein. Here the sample spans more than 650,000 distinct CDR3 sequences, 35% being singletons. Study observations and caveats: The ex vivo response showed dominance by HLA-C-restricted CMV-specific TCR beta clonotypes.

Sample: PBMCs. The TCR comes from a human donor in good health (CMV status not recorded). Some clones in this sample may be carry-over from other donors' samples. The chain couples TRBV12-3 or TRBV12-4 to TRBJ2-7; the D call may be TRBD1 or TRBD2 (5 bases each). Here the CDR3 reads CASLGTSPPYEQYF. The CDR3 DNA reads as TGTGCCAGCCTCGGGACCTCTCCCCCCTACGAGCAGTACTTC.